This T cell receptor beta chain was identified during a study of cytomegalovirus exposure and HLA in healthy donors. Overall study results and limits: According to reports, the classifier identified cytomegalovirus status with high specificity and sensitivity.

To note about this clone: As yet, its antigen is unknown.

The germline V gene encodes CDR1 MNHEY and CDR2 SVGAGI. Germline trimming cut 4 bases from V and 2 bases from J; bases unmatched to any gene: 8. The CDR3 extends over 15 amino acids. 13 Jbeta primers and 60 Vbeta primers were used for the PCR. Some clones are missing from TCRdb's copy, which holds only in-frame ones; the method was immunoSEQ multiplex PCR. Among 250,000 to 300,000 clones listed, approximately 84% were seen once. This receptor was identified in a woman aged 40 to 50 in good health and CMV-seropositive. The V call is TRBV6-5, the J call TRBJ2-7; 7 positions match TRBD1. The sample was PBMCs. The CDR3 sequence is CASSSLGQGAYEQYF. CDR3 bases: TGTGCCAGCAGTTCCCTTGGGCAGGGGGCCTACGAGCAGTACTTC.